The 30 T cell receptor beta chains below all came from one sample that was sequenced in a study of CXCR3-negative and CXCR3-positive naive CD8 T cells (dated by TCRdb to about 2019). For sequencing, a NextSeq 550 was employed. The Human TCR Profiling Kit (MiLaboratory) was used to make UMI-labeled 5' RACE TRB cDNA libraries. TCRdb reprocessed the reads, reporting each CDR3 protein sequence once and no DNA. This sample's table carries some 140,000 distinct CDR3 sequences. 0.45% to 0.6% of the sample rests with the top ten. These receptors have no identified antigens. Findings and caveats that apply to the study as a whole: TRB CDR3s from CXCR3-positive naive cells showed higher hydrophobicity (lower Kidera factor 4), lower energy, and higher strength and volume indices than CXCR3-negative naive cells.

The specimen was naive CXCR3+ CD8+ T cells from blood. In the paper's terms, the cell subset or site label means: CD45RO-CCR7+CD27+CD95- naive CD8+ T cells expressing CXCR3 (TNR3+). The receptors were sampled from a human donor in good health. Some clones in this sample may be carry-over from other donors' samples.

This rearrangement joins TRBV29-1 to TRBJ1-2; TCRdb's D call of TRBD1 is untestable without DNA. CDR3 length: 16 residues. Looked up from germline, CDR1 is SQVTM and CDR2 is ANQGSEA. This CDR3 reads CSGQILKQGFGYGYTF.

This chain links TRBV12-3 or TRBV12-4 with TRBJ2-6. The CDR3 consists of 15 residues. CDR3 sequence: CASSPSWTGANVLTF.

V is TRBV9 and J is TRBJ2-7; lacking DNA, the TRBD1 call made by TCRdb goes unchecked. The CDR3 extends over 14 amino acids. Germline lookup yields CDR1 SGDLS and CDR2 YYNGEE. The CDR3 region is CASSPGHLSYEQYF.

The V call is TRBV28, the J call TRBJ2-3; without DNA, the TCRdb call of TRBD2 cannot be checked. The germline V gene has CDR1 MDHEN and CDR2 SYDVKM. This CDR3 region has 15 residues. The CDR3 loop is CASSRLEGSTDTQYF.

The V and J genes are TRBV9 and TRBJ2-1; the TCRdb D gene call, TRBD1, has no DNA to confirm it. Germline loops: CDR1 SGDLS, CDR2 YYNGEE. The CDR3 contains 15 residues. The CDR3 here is CASSVGGGAGNEQFF.

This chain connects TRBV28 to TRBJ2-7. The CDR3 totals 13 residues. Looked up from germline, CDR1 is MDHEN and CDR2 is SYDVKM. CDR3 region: CASSILTSREQYF.

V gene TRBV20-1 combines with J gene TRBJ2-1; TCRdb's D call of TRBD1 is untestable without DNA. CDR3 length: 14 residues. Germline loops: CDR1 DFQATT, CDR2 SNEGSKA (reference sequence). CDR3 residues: CSARPVDRVNEQFF.

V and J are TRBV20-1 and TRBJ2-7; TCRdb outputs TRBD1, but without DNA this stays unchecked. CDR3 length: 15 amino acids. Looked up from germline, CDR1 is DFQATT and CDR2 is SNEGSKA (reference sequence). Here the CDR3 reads CSATDGDRGAYEQYF.

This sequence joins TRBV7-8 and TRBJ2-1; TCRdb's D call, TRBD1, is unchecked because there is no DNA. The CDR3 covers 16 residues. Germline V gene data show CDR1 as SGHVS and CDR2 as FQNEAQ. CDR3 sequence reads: CASSLGGTVNYNEQFF.

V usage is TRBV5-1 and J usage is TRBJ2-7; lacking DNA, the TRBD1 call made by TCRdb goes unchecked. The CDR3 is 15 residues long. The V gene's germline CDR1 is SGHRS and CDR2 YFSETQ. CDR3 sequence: CASSFSVGPGYEQYF.

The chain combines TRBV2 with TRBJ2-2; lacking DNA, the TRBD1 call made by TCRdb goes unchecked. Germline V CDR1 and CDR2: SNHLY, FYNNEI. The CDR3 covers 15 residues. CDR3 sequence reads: CASSPTGGNTGELFF.

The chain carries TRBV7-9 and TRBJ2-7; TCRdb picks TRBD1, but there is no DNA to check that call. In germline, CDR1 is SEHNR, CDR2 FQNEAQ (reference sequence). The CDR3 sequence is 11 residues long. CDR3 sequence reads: CASGTGGEQYF.

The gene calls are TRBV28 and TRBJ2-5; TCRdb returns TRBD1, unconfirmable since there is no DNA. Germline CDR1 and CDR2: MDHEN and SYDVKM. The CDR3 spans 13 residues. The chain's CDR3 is CASSTPRQETQYF.

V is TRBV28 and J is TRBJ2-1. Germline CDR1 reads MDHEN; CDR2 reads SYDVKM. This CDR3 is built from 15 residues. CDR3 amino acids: CASSPIGGSYNEQFF.

The CDR3 region is CASSFANEQFF. V usage is TRBV7-9 and J usage is TRBJ2-1. CDR1 SEHNR and CDR2 FQNEAQ come from the germline V gene (reference sequence). This CDR3 has 11 residues.

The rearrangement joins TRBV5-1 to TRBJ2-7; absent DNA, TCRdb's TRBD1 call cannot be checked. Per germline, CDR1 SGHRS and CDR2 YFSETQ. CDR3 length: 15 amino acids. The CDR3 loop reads CASSSQGSADYEQYF. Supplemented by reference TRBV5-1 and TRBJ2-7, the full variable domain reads KAGVTQTPRYLIKTRGQQVTLSCSPISGHRSVSWYQQTPGQGLQFLFEYFSETQRNKGNFPGRFSGRQFSNSRSEMNVSTLELGDSALYLCASSSQGSADYEQYFGPGTRLTVT.

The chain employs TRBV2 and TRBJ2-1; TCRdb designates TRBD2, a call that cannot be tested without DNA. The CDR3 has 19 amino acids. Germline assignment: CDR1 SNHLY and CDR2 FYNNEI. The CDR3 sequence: CASRDPGLAGASSYNEQFF.

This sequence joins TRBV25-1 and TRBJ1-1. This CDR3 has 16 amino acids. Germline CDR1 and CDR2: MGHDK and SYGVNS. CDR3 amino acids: CASSEGVGELNTEAFF.

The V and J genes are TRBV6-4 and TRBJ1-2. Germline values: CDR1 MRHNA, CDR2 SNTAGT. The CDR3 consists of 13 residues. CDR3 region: CASSDTWAGGYTF.

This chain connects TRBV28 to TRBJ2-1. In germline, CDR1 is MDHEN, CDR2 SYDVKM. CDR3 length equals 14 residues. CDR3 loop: CASTRFEFDNEQFF.

CDR3 protein: CASSLALAGETYEQYF. J is TRBJ2-7 and V is TRBV5-1; the TRBD2 assignment by TCRdb is unverifiable without DNA. The CDR3 consists of 16 residues. Germline V gene lookup returns CDR1 SGHRS and CDR2 YFSETQ.

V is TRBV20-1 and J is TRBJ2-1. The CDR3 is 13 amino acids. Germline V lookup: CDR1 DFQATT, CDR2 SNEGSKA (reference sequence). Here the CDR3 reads CSASTITYNEQFF.

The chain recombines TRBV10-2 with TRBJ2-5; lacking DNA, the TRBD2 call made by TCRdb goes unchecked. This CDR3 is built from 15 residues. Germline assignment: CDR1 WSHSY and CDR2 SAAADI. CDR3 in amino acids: CASIGLAGVEETQYF.

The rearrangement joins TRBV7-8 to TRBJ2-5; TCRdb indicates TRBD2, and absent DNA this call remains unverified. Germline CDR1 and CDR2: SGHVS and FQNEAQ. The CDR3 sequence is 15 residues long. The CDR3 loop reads CASSFPRSGQETQYF.

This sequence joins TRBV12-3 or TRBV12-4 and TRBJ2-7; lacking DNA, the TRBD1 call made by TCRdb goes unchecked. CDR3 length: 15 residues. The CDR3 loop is CASSFGTGGTYEQYF.

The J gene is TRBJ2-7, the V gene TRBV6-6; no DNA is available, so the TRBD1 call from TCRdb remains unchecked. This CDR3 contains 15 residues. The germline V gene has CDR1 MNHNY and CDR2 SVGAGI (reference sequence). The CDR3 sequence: CASSYPGTGGNEQYF.

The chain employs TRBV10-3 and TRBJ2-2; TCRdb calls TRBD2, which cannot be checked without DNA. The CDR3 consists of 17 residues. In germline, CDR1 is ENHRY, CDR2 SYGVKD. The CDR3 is CAISEGLAGLNTGELFF.

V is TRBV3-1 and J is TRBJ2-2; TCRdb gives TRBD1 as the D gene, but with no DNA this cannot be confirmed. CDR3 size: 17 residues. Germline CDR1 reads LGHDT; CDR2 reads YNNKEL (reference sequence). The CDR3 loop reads CASSQGRQGIGTGELFF.

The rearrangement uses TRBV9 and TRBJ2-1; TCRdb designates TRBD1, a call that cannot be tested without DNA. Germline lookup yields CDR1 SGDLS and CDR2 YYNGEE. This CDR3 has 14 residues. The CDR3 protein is CASSPPGRNNEQFF.

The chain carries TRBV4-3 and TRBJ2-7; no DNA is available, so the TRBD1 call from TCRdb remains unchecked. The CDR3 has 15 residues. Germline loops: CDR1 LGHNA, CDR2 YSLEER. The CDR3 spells CASSQDRARAYEQYF.